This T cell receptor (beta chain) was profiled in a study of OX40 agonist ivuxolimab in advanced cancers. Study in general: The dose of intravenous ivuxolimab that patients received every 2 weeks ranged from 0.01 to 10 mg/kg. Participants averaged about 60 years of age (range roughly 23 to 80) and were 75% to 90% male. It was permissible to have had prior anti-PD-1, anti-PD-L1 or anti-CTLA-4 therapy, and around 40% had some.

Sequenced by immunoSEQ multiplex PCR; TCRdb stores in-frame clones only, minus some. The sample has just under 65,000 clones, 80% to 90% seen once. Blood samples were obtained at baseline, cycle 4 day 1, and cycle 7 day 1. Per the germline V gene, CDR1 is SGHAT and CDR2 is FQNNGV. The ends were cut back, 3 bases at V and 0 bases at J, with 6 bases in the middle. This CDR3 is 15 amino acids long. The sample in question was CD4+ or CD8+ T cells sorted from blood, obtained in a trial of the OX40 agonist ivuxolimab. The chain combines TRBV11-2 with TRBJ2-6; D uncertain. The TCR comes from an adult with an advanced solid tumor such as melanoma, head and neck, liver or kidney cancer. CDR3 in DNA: TGTGCCAGCAGCTTCCAAGTCTCTGGGGCCAACGTCCTGACTTTC. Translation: CASSFQVSGANVLTF.